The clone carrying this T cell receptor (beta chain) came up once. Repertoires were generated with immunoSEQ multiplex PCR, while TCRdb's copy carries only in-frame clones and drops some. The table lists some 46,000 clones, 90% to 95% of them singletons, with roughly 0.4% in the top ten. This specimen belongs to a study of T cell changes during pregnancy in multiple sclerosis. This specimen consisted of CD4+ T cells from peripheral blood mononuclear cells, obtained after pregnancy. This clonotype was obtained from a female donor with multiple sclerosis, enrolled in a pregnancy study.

DNA for the CDR3: TGTGCCAGCATCCTTCCGGGACAGAATCTCTATGGCTACACCTTC. Protein product: CASILPGQNLYGYTF. The gene calls are TRBV5-8 and TRBJ1-2, with TRBD1 matching over 7 bases. J lost 4 bases, V lost 6 bases, and 12 bases had no gene match. Germline-derived CDR1 and CDR2 are SGHTS and YDEGEE. This CDR3 comprises 15 residues.